The rows below give T cell receptor beta chains drawn from one sample of a study of cytomegalovirus exposure and HLA in healthy donors. Some clones are missing from TCRdb's copy, which holds only in-frame ones; the method was immunoSEQ multiplex PCR. The sample shows about 100,000 clones, 83% of them seen only once. Sequencing was performed on PBMCs. The receptors here all came from a man aged 35 to 55 in good health and CMV-seronegative. The CDR3 runs from the conserved cysteine through the conserved F or W. A D gene is named only where the DNA matches it firmly. A row's size may be missing; if present it is once, few, many or a size class.

V: TRBV7-8; length: 15; J: TRBJ2-7; D: TRBD1; size: NA; DNA: TGTGCCAGCAGCTCCACAGGGGCCAACTCCTACGAGCAGTACTTC; CDR3: CASSSTGANSYEQYF
V: TRBV9; length: 16; J: TRBJ1-3; D: TRBD1; size: once; DNA: TGTGCCAGCAGCGTAGTAGGGACAGGGACCGGAAACACCATATATTTT; CDR3: CASSVVGTGTGNTIYF
V: TRBV5-8; length: 11; J: TRBJ2-7; D: NA; size: NA; DNA: TGTGCCAGCAGCTCCTTCTACGAGCAGTACTTC; CDR3: CASSSFYEQYF
V: TRBV30; length: 16; J: TRBJ2-3; D: NA; size: NA; DNA: TGTGCCTGTGGGTTGGGACTCCAACCCTACACAGATACGCAGTATTTT; CDR3: CACGLGLQPYTDTQYF
V: TRBV4-3; length: 16; J: TRBJ2-7; D: TRBD2; size: NA; DNA: TGCGCCAGCAGCCCCGCGCCGACTAGCGAGCCCTACGAGCAGTACTTC; CDR3: CASSPAPTSEPYEQYF
V: TRBV2; length: 11; J: TRBJ1-1; D: NA; size: NA; DNA: TGTGCCAGCACCCTGGGGGGGGCTGCTTTCTTT; CDR3: CASTLGGAAFF
V: TRBV6-5; length: 15; J: TRBJ2-3; D: TRBD2; size: NA; DNA: TGTGCCAGCAGTTACCGCCGGGGGGGCACAGATACGCAGTATTTT; CDR3: CASSYRRGGTDTQYF
V: TRBV19; length: 14; J: TRBJ1-2; D: NA; size: NA; DNA: TGTGCCAGTAGTGATGACGGGAGTGCCTATGGCTACACCTTC; CDR3: CASSDDGSAYGYTF
V: TRBV30; length: 16; J: TRBJ1-4; D: TRBD1; size: once; DNA: TGTGCCTGGACGTTACAACAGGGGGCTCGAGTTGAAAAACTGTTTTTT; CDR3: CAWTLQQGARVEKLFF
V: TRBV9; length: 15; J: TRBJ1-2; D: TRBD1; size: few; DNA: TGTGCCAGCAGCGAACAGGGGGGCCAAGACTATGGCTACACCTTC; CDR3: CASSEQGGQDYGYTF
V: TRBV9; length: 17; J: TRBJ2-3; D: TRBD2; size: NA; DNA: TGTGCCAGCAGCGCTACCATCCTAGCGGGGAGCACAGATACGCAGTATTTT; CDR3: CASSATILAGSTDTQYF
V: TRBV7-9; length: 14; J: TRBJ2-7; D: TRBD1; size: NA; DNA: TGTGCCAGCAGCATCAGACAGGGCGGCTACGAGCAGTACTTC; CDR3: CASSIRQGGYEQYF
V: TRBV6-6; length: 14; J: TRBJ2-7; D: NA; size: NA; DNA: TGTGCCAGCAGCGCACAGGGTCAATTGAACGAGCAGTACTTC; CDR3: CASSAQGQLNEQYF
V: TRBV11-3; length: 16; J: TRBJ2-2; D: NA; size: NA; DNA: TGTGCCAGCAGCTTAGTTAGCGGCGTCAACACCGGGGAGCTGTTTTTT; CDR3: CASSLVSGVNTGELFF
V: TRBV6-1; length: 14; J: TRBJ1-1; D: NA; size: NA; DNA: TGTGCCAGCAGTGATCGAGGGGGGAACACTGAAGCTTTCTTT; CDR3: CASSDRGGNTEAFF
V: TRBV7-6; length: 15; J: TRBJ2-5; D: TRBD1; size: NA; DNA: TGTGCCAGCAGCTTAGAGGCAGGGGGAGCGGAGACCCAGTACTTC; CDR3: CASSLEAGGAETQYF
V: TRBV5-6; length: 16; J: TRBJ2-3; D: TRBD1; size: NA; DNA: TGTGCCAGCAGCCCCACAGACAGGGAGAACACAGATACGCAGTATTTT; CDR3: CASSPTDRENTDTQYF
V: TRBV18; length: 16; J: TRBJ2-2; D: NA; size: NA; DNA: TGTGCCAGCTCACCAAGGGAAACAGGCCGGGCTGGGGAGCTGTTTTTT; CDR3: CASSPRETGRAGELFF
V: TRBV5-4; length: 16; J: TRBJ2-5; D: TRBD2; size: NA; DNA: TGTGCCAGCAGCTTTTGGAACGGGGGGGCCCAAGAGACCCAGTACTTC; CDR3: CASSFWNGGAQETQYF